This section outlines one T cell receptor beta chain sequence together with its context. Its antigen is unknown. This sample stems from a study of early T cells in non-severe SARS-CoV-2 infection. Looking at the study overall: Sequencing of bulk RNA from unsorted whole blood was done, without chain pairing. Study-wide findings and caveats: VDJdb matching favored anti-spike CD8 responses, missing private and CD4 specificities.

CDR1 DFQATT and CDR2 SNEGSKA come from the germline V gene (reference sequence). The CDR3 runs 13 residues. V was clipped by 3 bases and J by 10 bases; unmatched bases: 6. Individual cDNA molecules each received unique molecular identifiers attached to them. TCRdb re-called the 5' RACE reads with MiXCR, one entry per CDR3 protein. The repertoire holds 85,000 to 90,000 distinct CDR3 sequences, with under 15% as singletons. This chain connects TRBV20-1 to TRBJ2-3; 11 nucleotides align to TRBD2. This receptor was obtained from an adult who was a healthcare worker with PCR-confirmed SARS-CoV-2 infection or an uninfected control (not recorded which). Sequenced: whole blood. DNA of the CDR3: TGCAGTGCTAGTATGGCTAGCGGGAGGTCGCAGTATTTT. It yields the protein CSASMASGRSQYF.